This T cell receptor beta chain was found in a study of blood T cell repertoires in COVID-19. On the study more broadly: The United States, Italy and Spain supplied acute and convalescent COVID-19 samples. The analysed material was cDNA or gDNA that came from T cells, B-cell-depleted T cells, or PBMCs.

Germline CDR1 is SGHTA and CDR2 is FQGTGA. CDR3 size: 13 residues. With V trimmed by 5 bases and J by 4 bases, 2 bases remained unmatched. As handled by the study authors: Amplifying reference gene primers gave estimates of nucleated cell counts. Profiled with immunoSEQ multiplex PCR; TCRdb holds only in-frame clones, not every one. Clone size and V and J calls were adopted from that table, with D and trimming inferred from the DNA. The sample has approximately 70,000 clones, approximately 90% seen once. This sequence originates from a woman aged 70 to 79 with acute or convalescent COVID-19. The sequenced sample consisted of peripheral blood. This sequence joins TRBV7-3 and TRBJ1-2; 9 bases map to TRBD1. The CDR3 here is CASSPTGGYGYTF. The CDR3 bases are TGTGCCAGCAGCCCGACAGGGGGCTATGGCTACACCTTC.